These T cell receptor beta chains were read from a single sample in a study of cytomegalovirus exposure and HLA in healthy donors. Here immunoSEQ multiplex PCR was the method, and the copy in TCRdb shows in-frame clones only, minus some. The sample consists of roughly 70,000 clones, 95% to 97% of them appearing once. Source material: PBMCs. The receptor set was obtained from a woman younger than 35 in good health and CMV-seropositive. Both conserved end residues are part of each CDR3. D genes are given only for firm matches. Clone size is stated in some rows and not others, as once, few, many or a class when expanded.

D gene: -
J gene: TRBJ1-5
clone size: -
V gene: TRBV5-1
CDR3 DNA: TGCGCCAGCAGCTTAGAGGGTGGGAGCAATCAGCCCCAGCATTTT
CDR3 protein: CASSLEGGSNQPQHF

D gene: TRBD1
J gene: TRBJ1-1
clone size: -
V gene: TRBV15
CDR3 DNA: TGTGCCACCAGCAGAGAATCGACGGGACAGCTAATAACGGCTTTCTTT
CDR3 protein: CATSRESTGQLITAFF

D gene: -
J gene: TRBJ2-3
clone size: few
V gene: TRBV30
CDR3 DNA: TGTGCCTGGAGTGTACTGGGGCATACGCAGTATTTT
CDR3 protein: CAWSVLGHTQYF

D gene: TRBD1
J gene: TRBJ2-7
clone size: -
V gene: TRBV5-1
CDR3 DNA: TGCGCCAGCAGCTTGGGGACAGGACAGTACTTC
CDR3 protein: CASSLGTGQYF

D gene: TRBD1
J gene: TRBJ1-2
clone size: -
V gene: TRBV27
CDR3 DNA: TGTGCCAGCAGTTCACAGGGGGGGAACTATGGCTACACCTTC
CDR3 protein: CASSSQGGNYGYTF

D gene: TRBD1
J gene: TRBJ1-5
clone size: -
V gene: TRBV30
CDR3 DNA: TGTGCCTGGAGCGGAACCCCGAACAGGGGTAGCAATCAGCCCCAGCATTTT
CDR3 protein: CAWSGTPNRGSNQPQHF

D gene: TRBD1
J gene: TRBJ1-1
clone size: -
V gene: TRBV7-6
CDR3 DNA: TGTGCCAGCGGCAAACTGACAGGGACTGAAGCTTTCTTT
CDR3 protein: CASGKLTGTEAFF

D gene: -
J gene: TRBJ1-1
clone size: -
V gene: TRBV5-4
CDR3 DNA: TGTGCCAGCCTTCCCGCGGGGGTCCTGGGTGAAGCTTTCTTT
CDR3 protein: CASLPAGVLGEAFF

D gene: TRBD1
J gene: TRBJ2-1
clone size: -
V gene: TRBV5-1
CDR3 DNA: TGCGCCAGCAGCTCCTCCGGGACAGAGAACAATGAGCAGTTCTTC
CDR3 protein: CASSSSGTENNEQFF

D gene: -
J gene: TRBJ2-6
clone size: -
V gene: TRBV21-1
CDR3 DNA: TGTGCCAGCAGCAAAGGGGGGCAGGGGGGCCCTGGGGCCAACGTCCTGACTTTC
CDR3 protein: CASSKGGQGGPGANVLTF

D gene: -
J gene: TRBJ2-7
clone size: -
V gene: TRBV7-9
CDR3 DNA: TGTGCCAGCAATAGGGGGGGCGAGCAGTACTTC
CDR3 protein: CASNRGGEQYF

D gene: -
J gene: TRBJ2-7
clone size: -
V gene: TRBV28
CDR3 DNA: TGTGCCAGCAGACCTTCTTGGGAGCTCAACTACGAGCAGTACTTC
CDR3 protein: CASRPSWELNYEQYF

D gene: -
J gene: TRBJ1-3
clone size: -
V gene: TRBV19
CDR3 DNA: TGTGCCAGTAGTCAGGCAGGATTAGCTGGAAACACCATATATTTT
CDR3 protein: CASSQAGLAGNTIYF

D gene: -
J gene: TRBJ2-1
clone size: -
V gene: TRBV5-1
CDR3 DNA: TGCGCCAGCAGCTTACTGACCTACAATGAGCAGTTCTTC
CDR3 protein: CASSLLTYNEQFF

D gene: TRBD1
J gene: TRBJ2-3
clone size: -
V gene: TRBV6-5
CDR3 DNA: TGTGCCAGCGGGGACAGGGGGCGCGAAGATACGCAGTATTTT
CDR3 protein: CASGDRGREDTQYF

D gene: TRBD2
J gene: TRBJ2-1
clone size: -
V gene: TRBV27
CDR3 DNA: TGTGCCAGCAGTGGGGAAGCGGGAGGGCCGGAAAATGAGCAGTTCTTC
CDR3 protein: CASSGEAGGPENEQFF

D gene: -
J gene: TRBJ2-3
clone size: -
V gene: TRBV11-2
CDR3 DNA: TGTGCCAGCAGCGCTCCTTCACCGGGATTTTACCTTCCAGATACGCAGTATTTT
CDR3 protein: CASSAPSPGFYLPDTQYF

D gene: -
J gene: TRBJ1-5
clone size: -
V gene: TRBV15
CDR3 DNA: TGTGCCACCAGCAGAGATCTCTCCTACGCGCTGCCCCAGCATTTT
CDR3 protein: CATSRDLSYALPQHF

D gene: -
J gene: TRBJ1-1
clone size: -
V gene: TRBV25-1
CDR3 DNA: TGTGCCAGCAGTCTAGGGGTTTGGAGTGAAGCTTTCTTT
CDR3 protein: CASSLGVWSEAFF

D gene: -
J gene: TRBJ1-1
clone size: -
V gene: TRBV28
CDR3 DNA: TGTGCCAGCAGTTACAAGGCGGTTCGGGACACTGAAGCTTTCTTT
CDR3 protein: CASSYKAVRDTEAFF

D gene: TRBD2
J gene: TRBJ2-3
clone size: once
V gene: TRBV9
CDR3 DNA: TGTGCCAGCAGCGACTCGGGAGGACCCACAGATACGCAGTATTTT
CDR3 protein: CASSDSGGPTDTQYF

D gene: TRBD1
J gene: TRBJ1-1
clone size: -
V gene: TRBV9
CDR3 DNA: TGTGCCAGCAGCGAAACGTTGGACAGGGGCCCCACTGAAGCTTTCTTT
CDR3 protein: CASSETLDRGPTEAFF

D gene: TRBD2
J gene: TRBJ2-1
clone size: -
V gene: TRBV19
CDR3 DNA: TGTGCCAGTAGTCCTTTGACTAGCGGGAGGGCTCATTACAATGAGCAGTTCTTC
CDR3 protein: CASSPLTSGRAHYNEQFF

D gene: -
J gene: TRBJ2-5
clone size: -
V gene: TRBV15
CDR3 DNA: TGTGCCACCAGCAGAGCTTGGGGCGTTCAAGAGACCCAGTACTTC
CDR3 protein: CATSRAWGVQETQYF

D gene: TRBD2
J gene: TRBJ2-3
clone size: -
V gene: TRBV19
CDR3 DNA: TGTGCCAGTAGTATCCTAAGCGGGAGGGGGGATACGCAGTATTTT
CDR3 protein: CASSILSGRGDTQYF

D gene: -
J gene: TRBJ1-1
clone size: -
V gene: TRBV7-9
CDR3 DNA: TGTGCCAGCAGCTTCGTAGGGGGGGACCTTGAAGCTTTCTTT
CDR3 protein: CASSFVGGDLEAFF

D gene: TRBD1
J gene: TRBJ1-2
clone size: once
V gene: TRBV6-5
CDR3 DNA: TGTGCCAGCAGCATCGGACAGGGCGGCAACTATGGCTACACCTTC
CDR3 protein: CASSIGQGGNYGYTF

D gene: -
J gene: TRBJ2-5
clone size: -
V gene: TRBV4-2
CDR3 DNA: TGTGCCAGCAGCCAAGTGGTAGCGGACTTCCAAGAGACCCAGTACTTC
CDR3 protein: CASSQVVADFQETQYF